The clone carrying this TCR beta chain was recorded a few times. Germline V gives CDR1 DFQATT, CDR2 SNEGSKA (reference sequence). Trimming pared 5 bases from V and 0 bases from J, leaving 10 bases between. This CDR3 spans 13 amino acids. One entry per CDR3 protein, called by TCRdb with MiXCR from the RT-PCR reads. The table shows about 700,000 distinct CDR3 sequences, with 12% to 15% occurring only once. Sequenced sample: memory CD4+ T cells from blood. The genes are TRBV20-1 and TRBJ2-5, with D perhaps given as TRBD1 or TRBD2 (5 bases each). The sequence was obtained from a female donor in good health, serving as a healthy control. For the CDR3, the DNA is TGCAGTGCTGGGAGACAGTACCAAGAGACCCAGTACTTC. It translates to CSAGRQYQETQYF.